What follows are 25 T cell receptor beta chains derived from one specimen sequenced in a study of blood T cell repertoires in COVID-19. The assay was immunoSEQ multiplex PCR, and TCRdb's table has in-frame clones only and misses some. The table lists some 290,000 clones, roughly 90% of them singletons. Sample: PBMCs or T cells enriched from blood (not recorded which). All receptors derive from a woman in her thirties or forties with acute COVID-19.

A few counts support this clone. The rearrangement uses TRBV6-5 and TRBJ2-7, with 8 bases lining up with TRBD1. Trimming removed 7 bases from V and 7 bases from J; junction bases left unmatched: 12. The CDR3 is 14 amino acids. In germline, CDR1 is MNHEY, CDR2 SVGAGI. CDR3 nucleotides: TGTGCCAGCAAAAAACAGGGGGTGAGAGGAGAGCAGTACTTC. Amino acid sequence: CASKKQGVRGEQYF.

This chain uses TRBV5-4 with TRBJ2-5; D is uncertain. The CDR3 sequence is 15 residues long. Germline CDR1 is SGHNT and CDR2 is YYREEE (reference sequence). V dropped 0 bases and J dropped 5 bases, with 14 bases sitting between them. Here the CDR3 reads CASSLGAQSAETQYF. CDR3 DNA: TGTGCCAGCAGCTTGGGGGCGCAGTCGGCGGAGACCCAGTACTTC.

The V gene is TRBV7-3, the J gene TRBJ2-1, with 9 bases matching TRBD1. Germline trimming cut 0 bases from V and 7 bases from J; bases unmatched to any gene: 7. Germline CDR1 SGHTA, CDR2 FQGTGA. CDR3 length: 16 residues. This CDR3 reads CASSLTSGQGRNEQFF. The CDR3 region has the DNA TGTGCCAGCAGCTTAACCTCAGGACAGGGGAGGAATGAGCAGTTCTTC. Filled out from reference TRBV7-3 and TRBJ2-1, the complete variable domain reads GAGVSQTPSNKVTEKGKYVELRCDPISGHTALYWYRQSLGQGPEFLIYFQGTGAADDSGLPNDRFFAVRPEGSVSTLKIQRTERGDSAVYLCASSLTSGQGRNEQFFGPGTRLTVL.

The V and J genes are TRBV24-1 and TRBJ2-5; 10 nucleotides line up with TRBD1. From germline, CDR1 is KGHDR and CDR2 SFDVKD. The junction had 11 bases not matched to a gene; V was cut back by 9 bases and J by 5 bases. The CDR3 runs 15 residues. The CDR3 DNA reads as TGTGCCACCGGGCTTGACAGGGGGCCCGGGGAGACCCAGTACTTC. It codes for CATGLDRGPGETQYF.

The chain links TRBV19 to TRBJ2-7, with 7 bases lining up with TRBD1. The CDR3 contains 19 residues. Germline CDR1 LNHDA, CDR2 SQIVND (reference sequence). V lost 5 bases, J lost 3 bases, and 22 bases stayed unmatched. CDR3 in amino acids: CASSSRLRAPDRAHYEQYF. As DNA, the CDR3 is TGTGCCAGTAGTTCACGACTGAGGGCCCCCGACAGGGCCCACTACGAGCAGTACTTC.

The rearrangement uses TRBV2 and TRBJ1-2; 10 nucleotides line up with TRBD1. The V gene's germline CDR1 is SNHLY and CDR2 FYNNEI. CDR3 length: 14 amino acids. The V and J ends lost 6 bases and 4 bases, in that order; junction bases with no gene match: 5. The CDR3 DNA follows: TGTGCCAGCAGCGAGGGGACAGGGGTCTATGGCTACACCTTC. Amino acids: CASSEGTGVYGYTF.

This clone occurred once. The chain employs TRBV6-5 and TRBJ2-3; 9 bases align to TRBD1. CDR3 length: 15 amino acids. The J segment lost 1 base and the V segment lost 8 bases, leaving 7 bases of the junction unmatched. Germline V CDR1 and CDR2: MNHEY, SVGAGI. The CDR3, as DNA: TGTGCCAGCCACAGGGGGCGCATCGGCACAGATACGCAGTATTTT. Translating it yields CASHRGRIGTDTQYF.

This sequence joins TRBV7-2 and TRBJ2-5, with 8 bases fitting TRBD1. The germline V gene has CDR1 SGHTA and CDR2 FQGNSA. The V gene end was trimmed by 1 base and the J gene end by 4 bases; junction bases not matched to a gene: 17. The CDR3 is 19 residues long. Here the CDR3 DNA reads TGTGCCAGCAGCTTAGTTAATCGGGGCTCCGGACAGGGAGGAGAGACCCAGTACTTC. Translated: CASSLVNRGSGQGGETQYF.

The rearrangement uses TRBV7-9 and TRBJ2-3; D gene ambiguous. Germline lookup yields CDR1 SEHNR and CDR2 FQNEAQ (reference sequence). Trimming cost V 1 base and J 1 base, with 6 bases left between them. This CDR3 is built from 14 residues. Written as DNA, the CDR3 is TGTGCCAGCAGCTTAGATTCAGGCACAGATACGCAGTATTTT. Protein: CASSLDSGTDTQYF.

The rearrangement links TRBV28 to TRBJ1-1; no reliable D call. V was clipped by 7 bases and J by 5 bases, with 11 bases between them. The CDR3 is 12 amino acids. The germline V gene encodes CDR1 MDHEN and CDR2 SYDVKM. The chain's CDR3 is CASKLTPTEAFF. DNA for the CDR3: TGTGCCAGCAAGTTGACTCCGACTGAAGCTTTCTTT.

The gene calls are TRBV4-3 and TRBJ2-2; no clear D gene. V lost 0 bases to trimming and J lost 7 bases, with 9 bases between them. CDR3 size: 14 residues. Germline V lookup: CDR1 LGHNA, CDR2 YSLEER. The CDR3 loop reads CASSQESGGGELFF. As DNA, the CDR3 is TGCGCCAGCAGCCAAGAATCCGGCGGCGGGGAGCTGTTTTTT.

The chain links TRBV11-2 to TRBJ1-1, with D unresolved. V shed 5 bases and J shed 0 bases, with 16 bases lying between them. Germline loops: CDR1 SGHAT, CDR2 FQNNGV. This CDR3 contains 16 residues. CDR3 in amino acids: CASSHRSAGMNTEAFF. DNA of the CDR3: TGTGCCAGCAGCCACCGTTCGGCGGGGATGAACACTGAAGCTTTCTTT.

In this sample, this clone turned up once. The V call is TRBV7-9, the J call TRBJ2-5; 12 nucleotides align to TRBD2. The CDR3 loop spans 16 amino acids. Germline CDR1 is SEHNR and CDR2 is FQNEAQ (reference sequence). Unmatched junction bases numbered 8, after V lost 4 bases and J lost 5 bases. This CDR3 reads CASSSEGTSGLETQYF. CDR3 DNA sequence: TGTGCCAGCAGCTCCGAGGGGACTAGCGGGTTGGAGACCCAGTACTTC.

This clone was picked up one time. This rearrangement joins TRBV5-8 to TRBJ2-4; D is uncertain. V gave up 0 bases and J gave up 0 bases, with 13 bases separating them. This CDR3 contains 17 residues. CDR1 and CDR2 from the germline V gene are SGHTS and YDEGEE. The CDR3: CASSLVQAALAKNIQYF. The DNA of the CDR3 is TGTGCCAGCAGCTTGGTTCAGGCAGCCTTAGCCAAAAACATTCAGTACTTC.

CDR3: CATRSGTGRPNEKLFF. CDR3 nucleotides: TGTGCCACTAGATCCGGGACAGGGAGGCCTAATGAAAAACTGTTTTTT. This chain uses TRBV15 with TRBJ1-4; 9 bases align to TRBD1. CDR3 length equals 16 residues. Trimming removed 9 bases from V and 3 bases from J; junction bases left unmatched: 11. From germline, CDR1 is LNHNV and CDR2 YYDKDF (reference sequence).

The rearrangement uses TRBV28 and TRBJ1-5; D is possibly TRBD1 (6 bases). Germline lookup yields CDR1 MDHEN and CDR2 SYDVKM. The CDR3 has 15 residues. V lost 5 bases and J 4 bases, leaving 15 bases between the germline ends. The CDR3 coding sequence is TGTGCCAGCAGTACCCCGGACAGACCAAATCAGCCCCAGCATTTT. It specifies CASSTPDRPNQPQHF.

The DNA of the CDR3 is TGTGCCAGCAGTTACCCCCGGACTAGCGGGAGGTCTCGGTCTCATATAAAACCCGAGCAGTACTTC. Translation gives CASSYPRTSGRSRSHIKPEQYF. The V call is TRBV28, the J call TRBJ2-7; TRBD2 matches 14 bases. The J segment lost 6 bases and the V segment lost 4 bases, leaving 26 bases of the junction unmatched. The CDR3 contains 22 residues. Per the germline V gene, CDR1 is MDHEN and CDR2 is SYDVKM.

The count of this clone is one. This specimen includes other DNA sequences encoding the same CDR3. This chain connects TRBV2 to TRBJ2-7; 10 nucleotides agree with TRBD1. CDR1 is SNHLY and CDR2 is FYNNEI in the germline V gene. V shed 5 bases, J shed 2 bases, and the junction held 3 bases outside the gene matches. This CDR3 has 14 residues. The CDR3 protein is CASSPGTGAYEQYF. The DNA for the CDR3 is TGTGCCAGCAGTCCCGGGACAGGGGCCTACGAGCAGTACTTC.

The CDR3 spells CASSPPISGNIQYF. CDR3 DNA: TGTGCCAGCAGCCCGCCTATTAGTGGAAACATTCAGTACTTC. This chain uses TRBV7-9 with TRBJ2-4; D uncertain. Germline CDR1 reads SEHNR; CDR2 reads FQNEAQ (reference sequence). Trimming left V 5 bases short and J 6 bases short, with 14 bases between. CDR3 length: 14 amino acids.

This clone showed up just once. For the CDR3, the DNA is TGTGCCAGCAGTTACAAGGGAAGGGGATCACCCCTCCACTTT. This codes for CASSYKGRGSPLHF. V is TRBV6-5 and J is TRBJ1-6; possible D gene TRBD1, 5 bases. CDR3 size: 14 residues. The germline V gene encodes CDR1 MNHEY and CDR2 SVGAGI. The ends were cut back, 2 bases at V and 10 bases at J, with 12 bases in the middle.

The chain is built from TRBV5-6 and TRBJ1-5; 7 bases match TRBD1. This CDR3 comprises 15 residues. Germline V gene data show CDR1 as SGHDT and CDR2 as YYEEEE. V lost 3 bases, J lost 0 bases, and 3 bases stayed unmatched. DNA of the CDR3: TGTGCCAGCAGCTGGGGACAGAATAGCAATCAGCCCCAGCATTTT. Encoded protein: CASSWGQNSNQPQHF.

The CDR3: CASSQTGTSGRGDEQFF. The CDR3 DNA reads TGCGCCAGCAGCCAAACCGGGACTAGCGGGAGGGGCGATGAGCAGTTCTTC. J is TRBJ2-1 and V is TRBV4-1, with 16 nucleotides matching TRBD2. The CDR3 consists of 17 residues. V was clipped by 2 bases and J by 8 bases; unmatched bases: 6. The V gene's germline CDR1 is MGHRA and CDR2 YSYEKL.

Notes on this clone: Other nucleotide sequences from this sample produce the same CDR3. The rearrangement links TRBV5-1 to TRBJ1-5, with unresolved D. The CDR3 runs 14 residues. Looked up from germline, CDR1 is SGHRS and CDR2 is YFSETQ. V lost 0 bases, J lost 3 bases, and 7 bases lay in between. As DNA, the CDR3 is TGCGCCAGCAGCTTGGACGGGGTCAATCAGCCCCAGCATTTT. This encodes CASSLDGVNQPQHF.

The chain employs TRBV19 and TRBJ1-6; D possibly corresponds to TRBD1 (5 bases). The CDR3 is made up of 18 amino acids. Germline CDR1 reads LNHDA; CDR2 reads SQIVND (reference sequence). V dropped 3 bases and J dropped 6 bases, with 21 bases sitting between them. CDR3 coding DNA: TGTGCCAGTAGTATTTTCGGGGCTCGGGGGAGAAGTAATTCACCCCTCCACTTT. Protein sequence: CASSIFGARGRSNSPLHF. The entire variable domain, with the rest obtained from reference TRBV19 and TRBJ1-6, is as follows: DGGITQSPKYLFRKEGQNVTLSCEQNLNHDAMYWYRQDPGQGLRLIYYSQIVNDFQKGDIAEGYSVSREKKESFPLTVTSAQKNPTAFYLCASSIFGARGRSNSPLHFGNGTRLTVT.

The chain combines TRBV2 with TRBJ1-6; 9 nucleotides match TRBD1. With 6 bases clipped from V and 8 bases from J, the junction kept 11 bases outside the gene matches. Germline V gene lookup returns CDR1 SNHLY and CDR2 FYNNEI. The CDR3 is 16 amino acids. This CDR3 reads CASREPGQGRDSPLHF. CDR3 DNA sequence: TGTGCCAGCAGGGAGCCGGGACAGGGCCGGGATTCACCCCTCCACTTT.